These 18 T cell receptor beta chains came from one sample sequenced in a study of T-cell memory formation after mild COVID-19. TCRdb reprocessed the 5' RACE reads with MiXCR, giving one entry per CDR3 protein. The sample yields 400,000 or so distinct CDR3 sequences, 20% seen once. Input material: PBMCs or a T cell subset sorted from them (not recorded which). The receptors derive from an adult woman who had mild COVID-19 (a few samples of this study predate the infection). Cell type and time point are not known.

The chain has TRBV7-9 and TRBJ2-7; 8 nucleotides agree with TRBD2. Looked up from germline, CDR1 is SEHNR and CDR2 is FQNEAQ (reference sequence). V was clipped by 5 bases and J by 3 bases; unmatched bases: 12. CDR3 length: 16 amino acids. CDR3 bases: TGTGCCAGCAGCGCGACGCCGGGACTAGGGGTCTACGAGCAGTACTTC. Encoded protein: CASSATPGLGVYEQYF.

This clonotype was found a few times. The chain carries TRBV7-8 and TRBJ2-7, with D unclear. The length of the CDR3 is 16 residues. Trimming took 3 bases from V and 0 from J, leaving 15 bases between them. From germline, CDR1 is SGHVS and CDR2 FQNEAQ. As DNA, the CDR3 is TGTGCCAGCAGCTTCGACATGGCGAGAACCTCCTACGAGCAGTACTTC. Residues: CASSFDMARTSYEQYF.

This chain links TRBV7-6 with TRBJ2-2; no clear D gene. Between the trimmed V and J ends, which lost 2 bases and 5 bases, there was a span of 15 bases. This CDR3 spans 16 amino acids. Germline values: CDR1 SGHVS, CDR2 FNYEAQ. The CDR3 DNA is TGTGCCAGCAGCTTAAGCCCGGCTGCCGGGACCGGGGAGCTGTTTTTT. Translating it yields CASSLSPAAGTGELFF.

The genes are TRBV20-1 and TRBJ1-2; 7 bases agree with TRBD1. CDR3 length: 13 residues. The germline V gene has CDR1 DFQATT and CDR2 SNEGSKA (reference sequence). With V trimmed by 4 bases and J by 6 bases, 8 bases remained unmatched. The CDR3 protein is CSAKGQEGHGYTF. The CDR3 region has the DNA TGCAGTGCTAAAGGACAGGAGGGGCATGGCTACACCTTC.

This clonotype has just a few counts. The V call is TRBV7-6, the J call TRBJ2-2, with 8 bases that match TRBD2. This CDR3 spans 16 amino acids. Per the germline V gene, CDR1 is SGHVS and CDR2 is FNYEAQ. With V trimmed by 5 bases and J by 1 base, 6 bases remained unmatched. CDR3 residues: CASSPLGLVNTGELFF. DNA of the CDR3: TGTGCCAGCAGCCCCTTGGGACTAGTGAACACCGGGGAGCTGTTTTTT.

The chain recombines TRBV4-1 with TRBJ2-1; TRBD2 matches 11 bases. CDR1 MGHRA and CDR2 YSYEKL come from the germline V gene. The V segment lost 3 bases and the J segment 0 bases; nucleotides outside the gene matches: 7. CDR3 size: 18 residues. CDR3 residues: CASSHELAGALSYNEQFF. The DNA of the CDR3 is TGCGCCAGCAGCCACGAACTAGCGGGGGCCCTCTCCTACAATGAGCAGTTCTTC.

The rearrangement uses TRBV6-6 and TRBJ2-2, with D unresolved. Looked up from germline, CDR1 is MNHNY and CDR2 is SVGAGI (reference sequence). V lost 8 bases to trimming and J lost 7 bases, with 14 bases between them. The CDR3 contains 13 residues. The CDR3 DNA sequence: TGTGCCAGCGACCCCCCTAAAGGCGGGGAGCTGTTTTTT. It translates to CASDPPKGGELFF.

This clonotype was seen more than once but under ten times. The chain employs TRBV6-2 or TRBV6-3 and TRBJ1-5, with TRBD1 as a possible D gene (5 bases). Germline assignment: CDR1 MNHEY and CDR2 SVGEGT. The germline V and J ends were trimmed by 6 bases and 4 bases, with 16 bases remaining between them. This CDR3 has 15 amino acids. CDR3 region: CASSRGRVGNQPQHF. CDR3 coding DNA: TGTGCCAGCAGCCGAGGCAGGGTGGGTAATCAGCCCCAGCATTTT.

The chain recombines TRBV25-1 with TRBJ2-5, with D possibly TRBD1 on 6 matching bases. Trimming left V 3 bases short and J 5 bases short, with 16 bases between. The CDR3 is made up of 15 amino acids. Germline CDR1 MGHDK, CDR2 SYGVNS. In nucleotides, the CDR3 is TGTGCCAGCAGTGAGCGGTCAGGGGCGTGGGAGACCCAGTACTTC. It translates to CASSERSGAWETQYF.

A few counts support this clonotype. The chain joins TRBV5-1 to TRBJ2-3; D possibly corresponds to TRBD1 (6 bases). Germline V CDR1 and CDR2: SGHRS, YFSETQ. CDR3 length: 15 residues. Between the trimmed V and J ends, which lost 3 bases and 2 bases, there was a span of 13 bases. DNA of the CDR3: TGCGCCAGCAGCTCCTGGGGGCAGCCCACAGATACGCAGTATTTT. As protein: CASSSWGQPTDTQYF.

V usage is TRBV12-3 or TRBV12-4 and J usage is TRBJ1-1; 8 bases agree with TRBD1. This CDR3 contains 14 residues. Losses at the gene ends were 8 bases for V and 1 base for J; bases not matched to a gene: 6. In nucleotides, the CDR3 is TGTGCCAGCGGACCAGGGGGCGCGAACACTGAAGCTTTCTTT. Its translation: CASGPGGANTEAFF.

This clonotype was counted between two and nine times. This sequence joins TRBV7-8 and TRBJ2-2, with 8 bases aligning to TRBD1. The CDR3 sequence is 15 residues long. Trimming at V came to 6 bases and at J to 2 bases, leaving 5 bases not matched to a gene. Germline V CDR1 and CDR2: SGHVS, FQNEAQ. The CDR3 coding sequence is TGTGCCAGCAGTCGACAGGGGACTAACACCGGGGAGCTGTTTTTT. Translating gives CASSRQGTNTGELFF.

This clonotype was found a few times. The rearrangement uses TRBV11-2 and TRBJ1-2; 9 bases fit TRBD1. The germline V gene has CDR1 SGHAT and CDR2 FQNNGV. This CDR3 contains 17 residues. After removal of 2 bases from V and 5 bases from J, the junction contained 12 bases not matched to a gene. The CDR3 loop reads CASSLITGGWNPYGYTF. The CDR3, as DNA: TGTGCCAGCAGCTTAATTACAGGGGGCTGGAACCCTTATGGCTACACCTTC. The whole variable domain, remainder taken from reference TRBV11-2 and TRBJ1-2, is EAGVAQSPRYKIIEKRQSVAFWCNPISGHATLYWYQQILGQGPKLLIQFQNNGVVDDSQLPKDRFSAERLKGVDSTLKIQPAKLEDSAVYLCASSLITGGWNPYGYTFGSGTRLTVV.

The chain uses TRBV4-2 and TRBJ2-7, with 7 bases identical to TRBD1. Trimming cost V 2 bases and J 3 bases; bases outside gene matches: 10. This CDR3 comprises 16 residues. The V gene's germline CDR1 is LGHNA and CDR2 YNFKEQ. The CDR3 spells CASSQSSRDRIYEQYF. In DNA form, the CDR3 reads TGTGCCAGCAGCCAATCTAGCCGGGACAGAATCTACGAGCAGTACTTC.

V and J are TRBV27 and TRBJ2-2; D gene unclear. CDR1 and CDR2 from the germline V gene are MNHEY and SMNVEV (reference sequence). The CDR3 extends over 12 amino acids. Trimming took 8 bases from V and 1 from J, leaving 5 bases between them. The CDR3 DNA follows: TGTGCCAGCGGGATGAACACCGGGGAGCTGTTTTTT. It specifies CASGMNTGELFF.

This clonotype was recorded a few times. The chain joins TRBV5-5 to TRBJ2-7, with D tentatively TRBD2 (5 bases). CDR3 length equals 14 residues. Germline V gene sequence: CDR1 SGHKS, CDR2 YYEKEE (reference sequence). The V end lost 4 bases, the J end lost 0 bases, and 11 bases lay between the germline ends. DNA for the CDR3: TGTGCCAGCAGCGCCGCCGGGAACTCCTACGAGCAGTACTTC. It is translated as CASSAAGNSYEQYF.

J is TRBJ2-1 and V is TRBV7-2, with 11 bases identical to TRBD2. Per germline, CDR1 SGHTA and CDR2 FQGNSA. Trimming took 6 bases from V and 1 from J; bases not matched to a gene: 5. CDR3 length equals 16 residues. The DNA of the CDR3 is TGTGCCAGCAGGGTAGCGGGAGGGCAATCCTACAATGAGCAGTTCTTC. It translates to CASRVAGGQSYNEQFF. The full variable domain, in which reference TRBV7-2 and TRBJ2-1 provide the parts outside the CDR3, is GAGVSQSPSNKVTEKGKDVELRCDPISGHTALYWYRQSLGQGLEFLIYFQGNSAPDKSGLPSDRFSAERTGGSVSTLTIQRTQQEDSAVYLCASRVAGGQSYNEQFFGPGTRLTVL.

The rearrangement joins TRBV4-3 to TRBJ2-7; D is undetermined. Germline V CDR1 and CDR2: LGHNA, YSLEER. Trimming cost V 0 bases and J 0 bases, with 6 bases left between them. The CDR3 spans 14 residues. DNA of the CDR3: TGCGCCAGCAGCCAAGATCGCTACTCCTACGAGCAGTACTTC. Translated: CASSQDRYSYEQYF.